A single T cell receptor beta chain is shown here with its context. This sample was included in a study of T-cell memory formation after mild COVID-19. Overall study context: TCR clusters largely stayed donor specific.

This CDR3 is 15 amino acids long. V dropped 4 bases and J dropped 4 bases, with 16 bases sitting between them. Looked up from germline, CDR1 is LGHNA and CDR2 is YSLEER. With constant-segment primers, 5'RACE yielded cDNA libraries of TCR alpha and TCR beta that carried sample barcodes and UMIs. In TCRdb, the 5' RACE reads were re-called with MiXCR into one record per CDR3 protein. The sample lists 250,000 or so distinct CDR3 sequences; 9.4% were seen once. This clonotype was sampled from a man aged 18 to 30 who had mild COVID-19 (a few samples of this study predate the infection). Cell type and time point are not known. The sample comprised PBMCs or a T cell subset sorted from them (not recorded which). This chain connects TRBV4-3 to TRBJ2-5, with D perhaps matching TRBD2 (7 bases). As DNA, the CDR3 is TGCGCCAGCAGCCCTCGGGGGGCTGGTAGAGAGACCCAGTACTTC. It translates to CASSPRGAGRETQYF.